This T cell receptor (beta chain) stems from a study of blood T cell repertoires in COVID-19. Overall study context: The United States, Italy and Spain supplied acute and convalescent COVID-19 samples. From T cells, B-cell-depleted T cells, or PBMCs came the material, which was cDNA or gDNA.

Under the authors' procedure: Scientists estimated how many nucleated cells there were by amplifying reference gene primers. The assay was immunoSEQ multiplex PCR, and TCRdb's table has in-frame clones only and misses some. V and J calls and clone size follow that table, whereas D and trimming were derived from the DNA. The profile shows about 370,000 clones, more than 80% of them singletons. Germline assignment: CDR1 MNHEY and CDR2 SVGEGT. There are 15 residues in the CDR3. V was trimmed by 5 bases and J by 5 bases, leaving 19 bases between them. V and J are TRBV6-2 or TRBV6-3 and TRBJ2-7; TRBD2 is a possible D gene (5 bases). The specimen sequenced was peripheral blood. This receptor was obtained from a woman in her 30s with COVID-19, enrolled during active disease. This chain's CDR3 is CASSARSAGLHEQYV. For the CDR3, the DNA is TGTGCCAGCAGTGCACGATCCGCCGGACTCCACGAGCAGTACGTC.